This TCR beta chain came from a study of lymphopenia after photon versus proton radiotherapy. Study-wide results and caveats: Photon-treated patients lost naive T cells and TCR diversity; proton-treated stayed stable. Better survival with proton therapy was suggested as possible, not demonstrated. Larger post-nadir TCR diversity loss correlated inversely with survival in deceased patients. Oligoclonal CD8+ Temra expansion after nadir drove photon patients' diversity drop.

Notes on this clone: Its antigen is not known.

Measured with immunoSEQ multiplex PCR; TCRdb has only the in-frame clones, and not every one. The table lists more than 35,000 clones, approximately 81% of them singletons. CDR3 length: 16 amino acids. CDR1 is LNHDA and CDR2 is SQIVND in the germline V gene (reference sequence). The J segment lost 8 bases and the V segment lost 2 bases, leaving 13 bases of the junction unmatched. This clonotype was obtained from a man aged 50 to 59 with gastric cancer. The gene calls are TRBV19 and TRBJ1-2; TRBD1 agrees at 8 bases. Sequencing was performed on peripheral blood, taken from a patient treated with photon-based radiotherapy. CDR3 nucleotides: TGTGCCAGTAGTATAACCCCACGCCAGGGGGCCGGAGGCTACACCTTC. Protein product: CASSITPRQGAGGYTF.